These 18 T cell receptor beta chains were sequenced from one sample in a study of response to subunit inactivated influenza vaccine. TCRdb re-called the RT-PCR reads with MiXCR, one entry per CDR3 protein. Of over 650,000 distinct CDR3 sequences in the sample, approximately 18% were seen once. Here the sequenced sample was PBMCs from blood, taken 5 to 6 days after vaccination. These TCRs come from a man aged 50 to 60 who received an inactivated influenza vaccine.

The rearrangement links TRBV12-3 or TRBV12-4 to TRBJ2-4, with a weak D call TRBD2 (5 bases). The germline V and J ends were trimmed by 5 bases and 7 bases, with 9 bases remaining between them. The CDR3 is made up of 12 amino acids. CDR3 residues: CASSTTGNIQYF. CDR3 coding DNA: TGTGCCAGCAGTACCACGGGGAACATTCAGTACTTC.

This clonotype was seen a handful of times. The chain recombines TRBV6-5 with TRBJ2-5, with TRBD1 identical over 10 bases. Losses at the gene ends were 4 bases for V and 5 bases for J; bases not matched to a gene: 7. The germline CDR1 and CDR2 sequences are MNHEY and SVGAGI. This CDR3 comprises 15 residues. CDR3 in DNA: TGTGCCAGCAGTTTTGGGACAGGGGTTTTGGAGACCCAGTACTTC. Translation gives CASSFGTGVLETQYF.

This clonotype was observed a handful of times. The CDR3 spells CASRPGHGNTEAFF. DNA of the CDR3: TGTGCCAGCAGACCCGGACACGGGAACACTGAAGCTTTCTTT. The rearrangement joins TRBV28 to TRBJ1-1; weak D call: TRBD1 (5 bases). Germline V gene data show CDR1 as MDHEN and CDR2 as SYDVKM. The CDR3 has 14 residues. Trimming shortened V by 6 bases and J by 1 base, and 12 bases separated the two germline ends.

In its sample, this clonotype was seen a few times. The chain employs TRBV7-8 and TRBJ2-5, with 8 nucleotides matching TRBD2. The germline CDR1 and CDR2 sequences are SGHVS and FQNEAQ. The V and J ends lost 4 bases and 3 bases, in that order; junction bases with no gene match: 13. The CDR3 totals 17 residues. Here the CDR3 reads CASSSRRFSGAKETQYF. The CDR3 DNA sequence: TGTGCCAGCAGCTCCCGACGTTTTAGCGGGGCCAAAGAGACCCAGTACTTC.

This clonotype was picked up many times. The chain uses TRBV5-1 and TRBJ1-2; possibly TRBD1 for D (5 bases). Germline CDR1 reads SGHRS; CDR2 reads YFSETQ. V was cut by 4 bases and J by 6 bases, with 16 bases left in between. The CDR3 has 14 residues. CDR3 amino acids: CASSIGSGYDGYTF. The CDR3 DNA reads as TGCGCCAGCAGCATAGGTTCAGGGTACGATGGCTACACCTTC.

The CDR3 sequence: CASSQEGGVSNQPQHF. The CDR3 nucleotides are TGTGCCAGCAGCCAAGAGGGTGGGGTGAGCAATCAGCCCCAGCATTTT. The genes are TRBV4-2 and TRBJ1-5; D not certain. CDR3 size: 16 residues. Trimming took off 0 bases at V and 1 base at J, with 10 bases between the two ends. Looked up from germline, CDR1 is LGHNA and CDR2 is YNFKEQ.

This sequence joins TRBV7-2 and TRBJ1-5; possibly TRBD1 for D (6 bases). This CDR3 comprises 14 residues. V was clipped by 4 bases and J by 7 bases, with 14 bases between them. Germline lookup yields CDR1 SGHTA and CDR2 FQGNSA. The CDR3 protein is CASSSNRVRQPQHF. The CDR3 DNA sequence: TGTGCCAGCAGCTCTAACAGGGTTCGCCAGCCCCAGCATTTT.

This chain joins TRBV7-8 and TRBJ1-2, with TRBD1 identical over 7 bases. The CDR3 consists of 15 residues. Trimming removed 6 bases from V and 3 bases from J; junction bases left unmatched: 10. The V gene's germline CDR1 is SGHVS and CDR2 FQNEAQ. The CDR3 is CASSLRDRDYYGYTF. CDR3 nucleotides: TGTGCCAGCAGTTTACGGGACAGAGACTACTATGGCTACACCTTC.

V usage is TRBV6-1 and J usage is TRBJ1-5, with TRBD1 identical over 9 bases. The ends lost 5 bases at V and 4 bases at J; junction bases unmatched: 9. Germline V gene sequence: CDR1 MNHNS, CDR2 SASEGT. This CDR3 is built from 16 residues. CDR3 in amino acids: CASSPTGTGPNQPQHF. The DNA of the CDR3 is TGTGCCAGCAGTCCAACAGGGACAGGGCCTAATCAGCCCCAGCATTTT.

This clonotype was picked up many times. The V and J genes are TRBV12-3 or TRBV12-4 and TRBJ1-6; D gene uncertain. V lost 5 bases, J lost 9 bases, and 11 bases lay in between. CDR3 length: 13 residues. CDR3: CASSPGWTSPLHF. The DNA for the CDR3 is TGTGCCAGCAGTCCAGGATGGACTTCACCCCTCCACTTT.

This clonotype has only a few counts. The CDR3 sequence: CASRKTGNNEQFF. The CDR3 coding sequence is TGTGCCAGCAGGAAGACAGGGAACAATGAGCAGTTCTTC. The chain links TRBV28 to TRBJ2-1, with 7 bases matching TRBD1. V lost 6 bases, J lost 5 bases, and 4 bases stayed unmatched. CDR1 and CDR2 from the germline V gene are MDHEN and SYDVKM. The CDR3 consists of 13 residues.

A few counts support this clonotype. The CDR3 bases are TGTGCCAGCTCACCTGGGACAGGGGGCTATGAGACCCAGTACTTC. Translated: CASSPGTGGYETQYF. V is TRBV18 and J is TRBJ2-5, with 12 bases identical to TRBD1. Per germline, CDR1 KGHSH and CDR2 LQKENI. The V segment lost 3 bases and the J segment 5 bases; nucleotides outside the gene matches: 4. The CDR3 consists of 15 residues.

This clonotype was seen only a few times. The genes are TRBV6-2 or TRBV6-3 and TRBJ2-7; D not resolved. Trimming stripped 6 bases from V and 2 bases from J, with 11 bases between. The germline V gene has CDR1 MNHEY and CDR2 SVGEGT. This CDR3 spans 13 amino acids. The CDR3 DNA is TGTGCCAGCAGACTAAGACGAACCTACGAGCAGTACTTC. Translated: CASRLRRTYEQYF.

In regard to this clonotype: The junction and the germline gene differ at one end; a read error may be behind it. This chain links TRBV4-3 with TRBJ2-1, with D tentatively TRBD2 (6 bases). In germline, CDR1 is LGHNA, CDR2 YSLEER. The CDR3 has 13 amino acids. The CDR3 DNA reads TGCGCCAGCAGCCGCCGGACTAACAATGAGCAGCTCTTC. As protein: CASSRRTNNEQLF.

The V and J genes are TRBV7-6 and TRBJ2-1; 7 nucleotides match TRBD2. V shed 5 bases, J shed 8 bases, and the junction held 3 bases outside the gene matches. The CDR3 covers 12 residues. Per germline, CDR1 SGHVS and CDR2 FNYEAQ. CDR3 bases: TGTGCCAGCAGCATGGGGAGGGATGAGCAGTTCTTC. Amino acids: CASSMGRDEQFF.

This clonotype was detected only a few times. This rearrangement joins TRBV20-1 to TRBJ1-1; tentatively, D is TRBD1 (6 bases). The V gene's germline CDR1 is DFQATT and CDR2 SNEGSKA (reference sequence). V lost 3 bases to trimming and J lost 1 base, with 12 bases between them. The CDR3 loop spans 14 amino acids. The CDR3 here is CSARMGGGNTEAFF. CDR3 in DNA: TGCAGTGCTAGGATGGGAGGGGGGAACACTGAAGCTTTCTTT.

CDR3 sequence reads: CASSSPTGLGGYEQYF. In nucleotides, the CDR3 is TGTGCCAGCAGCTCCCCGACGGGCCTGGGGGGCTACGAGCAGTACTTC. The chain combines TRBV7-8 with TRBJ2-7, with D perhaps TRBD2 (6 bases). CDR1 and CDR2 from the germline V gene are SGHVS and FQNEAQ. The CDR3 runs to 16 residues. The V gene lost 4 bases and the J gene lost 3 bases, with 19 bases spanning the gap.

This clonotype was recorded many times. The V and J genes are TRBV5-1 and TRBJ2-1; D remains unclear. Germline V lookup: CDR1 SGHRS, CDR2 YFSETQ. V lost 0 bases and J 0 bases, leaving 10 bases between the germline ends. The CDR3 totals 16 residues. Written as DNA, the CDR3 is TGCGCCAGCAGCTTGGCCTTGTCTACCTCCTACAATGAGCAGTTCTTC. It translates to CASSLALSTSYNEQFF.